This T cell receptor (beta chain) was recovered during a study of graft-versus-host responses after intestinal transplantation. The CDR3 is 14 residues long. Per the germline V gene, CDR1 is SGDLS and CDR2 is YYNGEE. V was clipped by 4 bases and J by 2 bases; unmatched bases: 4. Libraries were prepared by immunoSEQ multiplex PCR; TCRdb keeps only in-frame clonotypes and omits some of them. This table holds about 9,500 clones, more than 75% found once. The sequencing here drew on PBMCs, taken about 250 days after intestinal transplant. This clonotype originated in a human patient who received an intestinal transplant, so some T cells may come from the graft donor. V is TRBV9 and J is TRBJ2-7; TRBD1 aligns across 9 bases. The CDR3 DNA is TGTGCCAGCAGCCCCTGGACAGGGGCCTACGAGCAGTACTTC. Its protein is CASSPWTGAYEQYF.